The 20 T cell receptor beta chains reported below all come from one sample, sequenced in a study of CD8+ T cells in alopecia areata. The sample's treatment: oral pan-JAK inhibitor, 5-10 mg twice daily. Sequencing templates came from extracted RNA that was reverse transcribed into cDNA. TCRdb keeps only in-frame clones here, not all; method: immunoSEQ multiplex PCR. The sample lists some 190,000 clones, around 56% occurring once. The starting material was CD4+ T cells sorted from blood, obtained at week 4, from a patient treated with tofacitinib. The receptor source for this set is a human donor with alopecia areata.

The V call is TRBV29-1, the J call TRBJ2-2, with 15 nucleotides matching TRBD2. The germline V gene encodes CDR1 SQVTM and CDR2 ANQGSEA. The CDR3 spans 17 residues. Trimming removed 7 bases from V and 2 bases from J; junction bases left unmatched: 8. CDR3: CSARTSGRALNTGELFF. The CDR3 DNA follows: TGCAGCGCCAGGACTAGCGGGAGGGCCTTAAACACCGGGGAGCTGTTTTTT.

The chain couples TRBV7-2 to TRBJ1-2; 10 nucleotides agree with TRBD1. This CDR3 spans 15 amino acids. Germline CDR1 reads SGHTA; CDR2 reads FQGNSA. J gave up 3 bases and V 3 bases, and 4 bases lay outside the gene matches. CDR3 sequence reads: CASSLGQGSYYGYTF. CDR3 in DNA: TGTGCCAGCAGCTTGGGACAGGGGTCCTACTATGGCTACACCTTC.

The genes are TRBV30 and TRBJ1-1; the D gene is possibly TRBD1 (6 bases). Deletions cut 4 bases from V and 2 bases from J, with 14 bases between. The germline V gene encodes CDR1 GTSNPN and CDR2 SVGIG (reference sequence). CDR3 length: 14 residues. CDR3: CAWTTSGTNTEAFF. In DNA form, the CDR3 reads TGTGCCTGGACCACCTCCGGGACAAACACTGAAGCTTTCTTT.

The rearrangement uses TRBV30 and TRBJ1-6, with 11 bases aligning to TRBD1. The CDR3 spans 13 residues. Germline CDR1 GTSNPN, CDR2 SVGIG (reference sequence). The V segment lost 6 bases and the J segment 10 bases; nucleotides outside the gene matches: 5. CDR3 residues: CACSGQGGSPLHF. CDR3 bases: TGTGCCTGTTCGGGACAGGGGGGATCACCCCTCCACTTT.

V gene TRBV4-2 combines with J gene TRBJ2-7; D is perhaps TRBD1 or TRBD2 (6 bases each). The CDR3 sequence is 15 residues long. The V and J ends lost 1 base and 2 bases respectively, with 12 bases between them. Germline V lookup: CDR1 LGHNA, CDR2 YNFKEQ. The CDR3: CASSQGEGGPYEQYF. In DNA form, the CDR3 reads TGTGCCAGCAGCCAAGGCGAGGGGGGTCCCTACGAGCAGTACTTC.

The genes are TRBV2 and TRBJ1-1; D is perhaps TRBD1 (6 bases). Germline loops: CDR1 SNHLY, CDR2 FYNNEI. This CDR3 region has 16 residues. The V end was cut by 6 bases, the J end by 5 bases, with 22 bases between. The CDR3 region is CASSANRGLRGTEAFF. The CDR3 DNA is TGTGCCAGCAGCGCTAACAGAGGACTTAGGGGGACTGAAGCTTTCTTT.

The chain carries TRBV29-1 and TRBJ1-2; TRBD1 might be the D (5 bases). This CDR3 has 13 amino acids. Per the germline V gene, CDR1 is SQVTM and CDR2 is ANQGSEA. Trimming removed 7 bases from V and 5 bases from J, with 17 bases in between. The DNA of the CDR3 is TGCAGCGCTCAAGAAGGGGAATGGTATGGCTACACCTTC. It encodes CSAQEGEWYGYTF.

J is TRBJ2-5 and V is TRBV25-1, with 8 bases aligning to TRBD2. The J segment lost 4 bases and the V segment lost 7 bases, leaving 8 bases of the junction unmatched. Germline V gene sequence: CDR1 MGHDK, CDR2 SYGVNS. The length of the CDR3 is 14 residues. CDR3 sequence: CASISGSGSETQYF. The CDR3 nucleotides are TGTGCCAGCATCAGCGGGAGTGGTTCAGAGACCCAGTACTTC.

This chain uses TRBV6-5 with TRBJ1-4; maybe TRBD1 (6 bases). Between the trimmed V and J ends, which lost 9 bases and 8 bases, there was a span of 19 bases. The CDR3 extends over 14 amino acids. CDR1 and CDR2 (germline): MNHEY, SVGAGI. CDR3 DNA: TGTGCCAGTAAATTCCCAGGGGATGAGGAAAAACTGTTTTTT. Residues: CASKFPGDEEKLFF.

The chain employs TRBV6-6 and TRBJ1-2; 7 bases are a match to TRBD1. Germline-derived CDR1 and CDR2 are MNHNY and SVGAGI (reference sequence). CDR3 length: 13 residues. The V and J ends lost 7 bases and 6 bases, in that order; junction bases with no gene match: 8. The CDR3 region is CASTKQGLHGYTF. In DNA, the CDR3 is TGTGCCAGCACAAAACAGGGGCTCCATGGCTACACCTTC.

The CDR3 nucleotides are TGTGCCAGCAGCTTATCCGGGACTAAAACAGATACGCAGTATTTT. This translates into CASSLSGTKTDTQYF. V is TRBV2 and J is TRBJ2-3; 7 bases are a match to TRBD2. Trimming at V came to 6 bases and at J to 3 bases, leaving 9 bases not matched to a gene. This CDR3 spans 15 amino acids. The germline CDR1 and CDR2 sequences are SNHLY and FYNNEI.

There are a few counts of this clone. The chain couples TRBV29-1 to TRBJ1-1, with TRBD1 matching over 7 bases. V shed 6 bases, J shed 7 bases, and the junction held 14 bases outside the gene matches. CDR1 is SQVTM and CDR2 is ANQGSEA in the germline V gene. This CDR3 has 14 amino acids. The CDR3 coding sequence is TGCAGCGTGACAGGGTGGGGGAACACTGGTGAAGCTTTCTTT. It is translated as CSVTGWGNTGEAFF.

The chain joins TRBV19 to TRBJ2-3; D is tentatively TRBD1 or TRBD2 (5 bases each). V was pared by 4 bases and J by 3 bases, with 17 bases between. The CDR3 loop spans 16 amino acids. Germline CDR1 reads LNHDA; CDR2 reads SQIVND (reference sequence). In DNA, the CDR3 is TGTGCCAGTAGTAGCCCCGGGGCGGGCACGACAGATACGCAGTATTTT. This sequence encodes CASSSPGAGTTDTQYF.

V is TRBV29-1 and J is TRBJ2-7; D is undetermined. The V end lost 6 bases, the J end lost 3 bases, and 18 bases lay between the germline ends. The CDR3 length is 14 residues. Germline V gives CDR1 SQVTM, CDR2 ANQGSEA. CDR3 sequence: CSVAQGFTSYEQYF. The CDR3 coding sequence is TGCAGCGTCGCACAAGGGTTTACGAGCTACGAGCAGTACTTC.

This clone has only a few counts. CDR3 sequence: CAWSVQGGSETQYF. In DNA form, the CDR3 reads TGTGCCTGGAGTGTACAAGGGGGCAGTGAGACCCAGTACTTC. The V gene is TRBV30, the J gene TRBJ2-5; 7 nucleotides agree with TRBD1. CDR1 and CDR2 from the germline V gene are GTSNPN and SVGIG (reference sequence). CDR3 size: 14 residues. V lost 0 bases to trimming and J lost 5 bases; unmatched junction nucleotides: 6. Using reference TRBV30 and TRBJ2-5 for the parts outside the CDR3, the full variable domain is SQTIHQWPATLVQPVGSPLSLECTVEGTSNPNLYWYRQAAGRGLQLLFYSVGIGQISSEVPQNLSASRPQDRQFILSSKKLLLSDSGFYLCAWSVQGGSETQYFGPGTRLLVL.

This clone occurred a few times. The chain is built from TRBV9 and TRBJ2-4, with a weak D call TRBD1 (6 bases). V was trimmed by 5 bases and J by 6 bases, leaving 21 bases between them. The germline CDR1 and CDR2 sequences are SGDLS and YYNGEE. The CDR3 extends over 16 amino acids. The CDR3 reads CASSPTGTNFGNIQYF. Here the CDR3 DNA reads TGTGCCAGCAGTCCTACCGGGACAAATTTTGGAAACATTCAGTACTTC.

A word on this clone: Mismatch with germline at one junction end may stem from a read error. This chain connects TRBV11-2 to TRBJ2-4; D gene unclear. The germline V gene encodes CDR1 SGHAT and CDR2 FQNNGV. The CDR3 extends over 12 amino acids. DNA for the CDR3: TGTGCCAGCAGCTTAGATCAAGTCCCATACCACTTC. Translating it yields CASSLDQVPYHF.

To note about this clone: Other DNA sequences in this specimen translate into the identical CDR3. The chain carries TRBV29-1 and TRBJ2-3; D is possibly TRBD1 or TRBD2 (5 bases each). The length of the CDR3 is 11 residues. V was clipped by 4 bases and J by 4 bases, with 6 bases between them. Germline CDR1 is SQVTM and CDR2 is ANQGSEA. The CDR3 spells CSVVGADTQYF. The DNA for the CDR3 is TGCAGCGTTGTGGGGGCAGATACGCAGTATTTT.

V usage is TRBV7-9 and J usage is TRBJ2-5, with 11 bases lining up with TRBD1. The CDR3 length is 14 residues. V was pared by 5 bases and J by 5 bases, with 4 bases of the junction left unmatched. Germline-derived CDR1 and CDR2 are SEHNR and FQNEAQ (reference sequence). The CDR3 loop reads CASSKGQGVETQYF. The CDR3 nucleotides are TGTGCCAGCAGCAAGGGACAGGGGGTTGAGACCCAGTACTTC.

This clone has more than one count but fewer than ten. DNA of the CDR3: TGTGCCAGCAGCTTGAATCTGGCAGGGGGGTCCGAGCAGTACTTC. The encoded protein is CASSLNLAGGSEQYF. V usage is TRBV5-4 and J usage is TRBJ2-7; D might be TRBD1 (7 bases). The germline V gene encodes CDR1 SGHNT and CDR2 YYREEE (reference sequence). Deletions cut 1 base from V and 6 bases from J, with 17 bases between. The CDR3 contains 15 residues.